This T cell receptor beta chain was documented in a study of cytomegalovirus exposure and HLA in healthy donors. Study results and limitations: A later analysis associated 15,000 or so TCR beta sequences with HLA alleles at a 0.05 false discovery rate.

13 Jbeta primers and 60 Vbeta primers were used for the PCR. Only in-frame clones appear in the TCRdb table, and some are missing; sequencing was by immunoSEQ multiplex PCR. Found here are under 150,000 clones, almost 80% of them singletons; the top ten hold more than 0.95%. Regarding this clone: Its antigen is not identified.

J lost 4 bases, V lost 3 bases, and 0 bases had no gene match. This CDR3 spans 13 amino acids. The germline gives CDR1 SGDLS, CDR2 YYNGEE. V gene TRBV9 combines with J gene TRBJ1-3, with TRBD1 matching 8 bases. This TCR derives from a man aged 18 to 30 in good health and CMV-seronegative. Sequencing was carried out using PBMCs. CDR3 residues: CASSGTGGNTIYF. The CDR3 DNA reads TGTGCCAGCAGCGGGACAGGGGGAAACACCATATATTTT.